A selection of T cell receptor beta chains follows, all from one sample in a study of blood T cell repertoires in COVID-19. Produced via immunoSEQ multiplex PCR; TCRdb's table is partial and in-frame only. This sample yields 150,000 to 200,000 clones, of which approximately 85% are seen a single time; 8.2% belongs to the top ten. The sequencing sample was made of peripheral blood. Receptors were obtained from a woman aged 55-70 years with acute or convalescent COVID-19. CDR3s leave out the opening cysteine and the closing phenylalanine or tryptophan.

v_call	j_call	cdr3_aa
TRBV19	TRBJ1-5	ASEVFGGGQPQH
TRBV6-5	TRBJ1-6	ASRTGDRWSPLH
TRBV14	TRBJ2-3	ASSQDIAGVQY
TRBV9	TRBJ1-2	ASSVFDRPSNYGYT
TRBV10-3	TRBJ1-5	AISKGYDSNQPQH
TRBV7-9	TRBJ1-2	ASSAPGLYGYT
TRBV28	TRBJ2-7	ASRSDGEFSYEQY
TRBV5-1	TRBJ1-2	ASSLDRESYGYT
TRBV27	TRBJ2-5	ASSFRTGGDGTQY
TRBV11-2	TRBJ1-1	ASSPRENTEAF
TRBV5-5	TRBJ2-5	ASSPAPSRGPETQY
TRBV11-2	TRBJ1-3	ASSFGGTTGNTIY
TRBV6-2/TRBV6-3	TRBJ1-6	ASSSGQGRGSPLH
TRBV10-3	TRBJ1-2	AIRGTGEDGYT
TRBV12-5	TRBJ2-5	ASGPPTGIGKETQY
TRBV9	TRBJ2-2	ASSAAPGTGELF
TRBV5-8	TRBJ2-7	ASSLAAAYEQY
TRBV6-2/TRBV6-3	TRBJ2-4	ASSSLGDRGAKNIQY
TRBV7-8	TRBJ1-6	ASSLVSYGNSPLH
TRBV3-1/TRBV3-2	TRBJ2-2	ASSQRGGGITGELF
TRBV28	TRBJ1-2	ASSHRGGDYGYT
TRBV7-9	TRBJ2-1	ASSLSFSDHGVNEQF
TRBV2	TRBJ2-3	ASSEWASGTSTDTQY
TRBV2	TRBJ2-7	ASSYTTGREQY
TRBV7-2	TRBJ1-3	ASSLHPTGSRSGNTIY
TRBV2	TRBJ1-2	ASSDRTNYGYT
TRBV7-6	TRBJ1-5	ASSSDRGLGQPQH
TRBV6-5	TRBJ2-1	ASSKTSGRDDEQF
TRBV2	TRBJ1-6	ASSPGGGNSPLH
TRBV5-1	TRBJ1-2	ASSLGGTATGYT
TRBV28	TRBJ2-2	ASSFSGVNTGELF
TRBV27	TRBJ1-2	ASSRQGASGYT
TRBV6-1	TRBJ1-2	ASSEAHVTYGYT
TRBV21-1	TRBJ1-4	ASSKDDHQDKTNEKLF
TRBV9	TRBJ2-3	ASSQGPTDTQY
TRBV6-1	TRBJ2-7	ASSETSGSFNEQY
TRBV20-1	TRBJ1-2	SALFGNGYT
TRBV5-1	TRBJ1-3	ASSLSLGTGNTIY
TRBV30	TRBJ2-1	AWTGLHNEQF
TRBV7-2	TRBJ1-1	ASSPYRGTEAF
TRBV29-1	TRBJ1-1	SVCHRLITEAF
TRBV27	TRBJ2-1	ASSIGLGRNEQF
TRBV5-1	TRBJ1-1	ASSLVPNTEAF
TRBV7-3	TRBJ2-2	ASSLWASGANTGELF
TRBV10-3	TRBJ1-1	AISGQAYTEAF
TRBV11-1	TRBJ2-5	ASSPGAGYGTQY
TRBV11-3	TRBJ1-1	ASSWGLGVSTEAF
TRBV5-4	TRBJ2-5	ASSFSGSQETQY
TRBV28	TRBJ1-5	ASSYPGGADVSPQH
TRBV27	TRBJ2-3	ASSLARVTDTQY
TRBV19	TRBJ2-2	ASRGGTANTGELF